The TCR beta chain under discussion was sequenced for a study of T cell responses to AZD1222 COVID-19 vaccine. Study-wide points: Nearly half of spike-specific TCRs reportedly target unmutated variant regions.

TCRdb keeps only in-frame clones here, not all; method: immunoSEQ multiplex PCR. The top ten clones hold approximately 17% of a sample with more than 85,000 clones, about 88% of them seen once. Remarks on this clone: Its antigen is still unknown.

Trimming stripped 3 bases from V and 2 bases from J, with 5 bases between. The CDR3 sequence is 11 residues long. The V gene's germline CDR1 is DFQATT and CDR2 SNEGSKA (reference sequence). This rearrangement joins TRBV20-1 to TRBJ2-7, with D hard to call. This clonotype was obtained from an adult in good health. Sequencing used peripheral blood, obtained on day 0 of AZD1222 vaccination. The CDR3 sequence: CSASQPYEQYF. In nucleotides, the CDR3 is TGCAGTGCTAGCCAGCCCTACGAGCAGTACTTC.